Listed below are T cell receptor beta chains from one sample, sequenced in a study of CD8 T cells in ankylosing spondylitis. TCRdb reprocessed the 5' RACE reads via MiXCR and lists one record per CDR3 protein. The data show some 87,000 distinct CDR3 sequences, with around 25% seen just once and about 60% held by the top ten. Sequenced material: blood, either unsorted or a sorted T cell fraction (not recorded which). Receptors were obtained from a male donor with ankylosing spondylitis or in good health (not recorded which). CDR3s include the opening cysteine and the closing phenylalanine or tryptophan.

j_call	v_call	cdr3_aa
TRBJ1-1	TRBV10-3	CAISPGMNTEAFF
TRBJ2-3	TRBV20-1	CSALRSMASSDTQYF
TRBJ2-2	TRBV10-3	CAISVGSSATGELFF
TRBJ2-5	TRBV5-1	CASKNIQGNGETQYF
TRBJ2-2	TRBV20-1	CSASVGAYTGELFF
TRBJ1-2	TRBV7-6	CASSDGSAPESLGYTF
TRBJ2-7	TRBV5-1	CASSFRSTYEQYF
TRBJ2-1	TRBV13	CASSLESGGENEQFF
TRBJ2-7	TRBV20-1	CSAEGQRGAYEQYF
TRBJ1-1	TRBV5-5	CASNFISTNTEAFF
TRBJ2-3	TRBV20-1	CSASPGTADTQYF
TRBJ1-5	TRBV5-6	CASSSGREYQPQHF
TRBJ2-1	TRBV7-9	CASSPPSGNQQFF
TRBJ2-3	TRBV7-2	CASSLGPYTDTQYF
TRBJ2-1	TRBV15	CATSRTSGNLEQFF
TRBJ2-1	TRBV7-3	CASSLKSHEQFF
TRBJ2-1	TRBV12-3/TRBV12-4	CASSPTSGSGGNEQFF
TRBJ2-1	TRBV20-1	CSARDMHKLGGGVNEQFF
TRBJ1-5	TRBV24-1	CATSDYGLNQPQHF
TRBJ2-2	TRBV20-1	CSASPWKGRGRTGELFF
TRBJ2-7	TRBV4-1	CASSGHIRGFEQYF
TRBJ1-1	TRBV5-1	CASSRRGTLEAFF
TRBJ2-1	TRBV9	CASTTGGGAYNEQFF
TRBJ2-1	TRBV20-1	CSASILTDNEQFF
TRBJ1-5	TRBV20-1	CSAAGHQPQHF
TRBJ1-2	TRBV5-6	CASSLGLPETDGYTF
TRBJ2-1	TRBV12-3/TRBV12-4	CASSLPAGAYFDEQFF
TRBJ1-2	TRBV5-1	CASSPDRDYGYTF
TRBJ1-2	TRBV5-1	CASSLWGEGYTF
TRBJ1-3	TRBV5-1	CASSLDGAAGNTIYF
TRBJ2-2	TRBV6-6	CASPGSTGELFF
TRBJ2-3	TRBV10-3	CAISVLAGGLTDTQYF
TRBJ2-3	TRBV19	CASSTQPASTDTQYF
TRBJ1-6	TRBV7-9	CASSLTENPNSPLHF
TRBJ2-1	TRBV20-1	CSARASGRAGSYNEQFF
TRBJ1-1	TRBV18	CASSSGGGNTEAFF
TRBJ2-7	TRBV20-1	CSARRKTTYEQYF
TRBJ2-5	TRBV5-1	CASISGGGGNRETQYF
TRBJ2-3	TRBV20-1	CSAQTLAVITDTQYF
TRBJ1-1	TRBV7-2	CASSPLRYTEAFF
TRBJ2-3	TRBV5-4	CASSLPQDRIEQYF
TRBJ2-3	TRBV3-1	CASSLGRRLAGRTDTQYF
TRBJ1-1	TRBV5-1	CASSEENTEAFF
TRBJ2-1	TRBV7-2	CASSLGTSGSPLNFF
TRBJ2-6	TRBV12-3/TRBV12-4	CASSGTGGSGANVLTF
TRBJ2-3	TRBV5-1	CATSQDRVSADTQYF
TRBJ2-3	TRBV28	CASRPGGADTQYF
TRBJ1-3	TRBV9	CASSAAARVVGNTIYF
TRBJ2-1	TRBV28	CASSLISSYNEQFF
TRBJ2-3	TRBV20-1	CSAPMDGTDTQYF
TRBJ1-1	TRBV20-1	CSARVRGGTEAFF
TRBJ1-5	TRBV7-2	CASSLDAAANQPQHF
TRBJ2-3	TRBV3-1	CASSPRTTLPTDTQYF
TRBJ1-5	TRBV12-3/TRBV12-4	CASSFTPLRDQPQHF
TRBJ1-5	TRBV6-2/TRBV6-3	CASSSLAGAGGEYNQPQHF
TRBJ1-5	TRBV15	CATSRRPGNQPQHF
TRBJ1-1	TRBV20-1	CSASDRGRYTEAFF
TRBJ1-5	TRBV7-8	CASSLDVGADGPQHF
TRBJ2-3	TRBV24-1	CATSDPRLAGEEADTQYF